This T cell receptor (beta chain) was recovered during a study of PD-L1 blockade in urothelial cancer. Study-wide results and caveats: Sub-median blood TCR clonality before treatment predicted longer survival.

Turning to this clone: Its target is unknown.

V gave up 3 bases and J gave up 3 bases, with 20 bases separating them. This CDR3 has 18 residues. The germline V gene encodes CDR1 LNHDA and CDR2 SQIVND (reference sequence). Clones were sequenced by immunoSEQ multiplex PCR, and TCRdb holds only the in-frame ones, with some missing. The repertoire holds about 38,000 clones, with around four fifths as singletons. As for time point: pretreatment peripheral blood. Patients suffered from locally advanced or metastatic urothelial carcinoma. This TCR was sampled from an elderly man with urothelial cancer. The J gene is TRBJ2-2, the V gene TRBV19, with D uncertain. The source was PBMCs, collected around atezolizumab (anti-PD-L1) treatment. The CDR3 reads CASSIGPGSRIYTGELFF. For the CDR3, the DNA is TGTGCCAGTAGTATTGGTCCCGGGTCTAGAATATACACCGGGGAGCTGTTTTTT.